This TCR beta chain was sequenced during a study of T cells expressing NK-cell markers. Study-wide context: In sorted CD3+CD56+NKG2C+, CD3+CD56+NKG2C- and CD3+CD56-NKG2C+ T cells, TCR beta repertoires were obtained.

CDR1 and CDR2 from the germline V gene are MNHEY and SVGAGI. This CDR3 is built from 15 residues. TCRdb re-called the 5' RACE reads and catalogs CDR3 proteins one per entry, DNA excluded. Found here are a few hundred thousand distinct CDR3 sequences; the top ten clones hold over 1.3%. The TCR comes from a woman aged 50 to 60 in good health. The chain combines TRBV6-5 with TRBJ1-2; absent DNA, TCRdb's TRBD1 call cannot be checked. The sample consisted of blood T cells: a sorted CD56 or NKG2C T cell subset, CD4+ or CD8+ T cells, or bulk PBMC T cells (not recorded which). CDR3 amino acids: CASSPSGVGNYGYTF.